This passage covers 15 T cell receptor beta chains from one sample sequenced in a study of blood T cell repertoires in COVID-19. Measured with immunoSEQ multiplex PCR; TCRdb has only the in-frame clones, and not every one. This sample carries about 390,000 clones, 87% of them seen once, and the ten largest clones take 10%. The sample comprised PBMCs or T cells enriched from blood (not recorded which). The receptors were sampled from a woman in her 50s who had recovered from COVID-19.

The chain recombines TRBV4-2 with TRBJ1-1, with 9 bases aligning to TRBD1. The CDR3 has 14 residues. CDR1 LGHNA and CDR2 YNFKEQ come from the germline V gene. V was clipped by 1 base and J by 6 bases; unmatched bases: 3. For the CDR3, the DNA is TGTGCCAGCAGCCAAGGGGACAGGGCCCCTGAAGCTTTCTTT. Its translation: CASSQGDRAPEAFF.

V is TRBV27 and J is TRBJ1-6; TRBD1 agrees at 7 bases. J was trimmed by 5 bases and V by 3 bases; bases with no gene match: 4. The CDR3 loop spans 15 amino acids. Germline V gene data show CDR1 as MNHEY and CDR2 as SMNVEV (reference sequence). CDR3 region: CASSFFQGDNSPLHF. The CDR3 nucleotides read TGTGCCAGCAGTTTTTTTCAGGGGGATAATTCACCCCTCCACTTT.

The rearrangement links TRBV9 to TRBJ1-1; TRBD1 is a possible D gene (6 bases). The CDR3 has 17 amino acids. CDR1 SGDLS and CDR2 YYNGEE come from the germline V gene. Between the trimmed V and J ends, which lost 3 bases and 1 base, there was a span of 19 bases. The CDR3 DNA sequence: TGTGCCAGCAGCGGGGCCGTCACGAGGGGGACGAACACTGAAGCTTTCTTT. Its translation is CASSGAVTRGTNTEAFF. The full variable domain, rest sourced from reference TRBV9 and TRBJ1-1, is DSGVTQTPKHLITATGQRVTLRCSPRSGDLSVYWYQQSLDQGLQFLIQYYNGEERAKGNILERFSAQQFPDLHSELNLSSLELGDSALYFCASSGAVTRGTNTEAFFGQGTRLTVV.

The gene calls are TRBV10-3 and TRBJ2-7, with 9 bases aligning to TRBD1. The CDR3 loop spans 18 amino acids. The V segment lost 0 bases and the J segment 2 bases; nucleotides outside the gene matches: 11. CDR1 is ENHRY and CDR2 is SYGVKD in the germline V gene. The DNA for the CDR3 is TGTGCCATCAGTGAGTCGACAGGGACAGGGCCCTCTCCCTACGAGCAGTACTTC. It encodes CAISESTGTGPSPYEQYF.

The J gene is TRBJ1-1, the V gene TRBV5-5; TRBD1 matches at 7 bases. Trimming took 6 bases from V and 5 from J; bases not matched to a gene: 16. Germline assignment: CDR1 SGHKS and CDR2 YYEKEE (reference sequence). The CDR3 is 16 amino acids. The CDR3 region is CASTTRATGVSTEAFF. The CDR3 bases are TGTGCCAGCACCACACGGGCCACAGGGGTATCAACTGAAGCTTTCTTT.

The chain joins TRBV29-1 to TRBJ2-7, with D maybe TRBD1 (5 bases). Per the germline V gene, CDR1 is SQVTM and CDR2 is ANQGSEA. The CDR3 covers 11 residues. V gave up 3 bases and J gave up 3 bases, with 6 bases separating them. The CDR3 coding sequence is TGCAGCGTTGAGGACAACTACGAGCAGTACTTC. Its translation is CSVEDNYEQYF.

This chain links TRBV6-5 with TRBJ2-2; tentatively, D is TRBD1 (5 bases). Trimming shortened V by 2 bases and J by 8 bases, and 9 bases separated the two germline ends. Germline V gene lookup returns CDR1 MNHEY and CDR2 SVGAGI. This CDR3 contains 13 residues. The DNA of the CDR3 is TGTGCCAGCAGTTACGCTTGGACAGGGGAGCTGTTTTTT. Protein: CASSYAWTGELFF.

The rearrangement joins TRBV4-3 to TRBJ2-7; 8 bases agree with TRBD2. The CDR3 loop spans 16 amino acids. Trimming removed 0 bases from V and 2 bases from J; junction bases left unmatched: 6. Germline-derived CDR1 and CDR2 are LGHNA and YSLEER. CDR3 sequence reads: CASSQDMAGGTYEQYF. As DNA, the CDR3 is TGCGCCAGCAGCCAAGACATGGCGGGGGGCACCTACGAGCAGTACTTC.

This chain links TRBV5-1 with TRBJ2-2; a weak D match, TRBD2 (7 bases). Per germline, CDR1 SGHRS and CDR2 YFSETQ. The CDR3 has 16 residues. V dropped 6 bases and J dropped 1 base, with 16 bases sitting between them. For the CDR3, the DNA is TGCGCCAGCAAGGACGGGGGGCTACAGAACACCGGGGAGCTGTTTTTT. As protein: CASKDGGLQNTGELFF.

This chain joins TRBV7-2 and TRBJ1-1; D perhaps matches TRBD1 (5 bases). The CDR3 covers 15 residues. Germline values: CDR1 SGHTA, CDR2 FQGNSA. The V and J ends lost 4 bases and 0 bases respectively, with 12 bases between them. The CDR3 coding sequence is TGTGCCAGCAGCTCGGGGGGTTGGATGAACACTGAAGCTTTCTTT. Translation: CASSSGGWMNTEAFF. The whole variable domain, filled in from reference TRBV7-2 and TRBJ1-1, reads GAGVSQSPSNKVTEKGKDVELRCDPISGHTALYWYRQSLGQGLEFLIYFQGNSAPDKSGLPSDRFSAERTGGSVSTLTIQRTQQEDSAVYLCASSSGGWMNTEAFFGQGTRLTVV.

The V call is TRBV6-1, the J call TRBJ1-4; possible D gene TRBD1, 5 bases. The CDR3 covers 16 residues. CDR1 MNHNS and CDR2 SASEGT come from the germline V gene. V was clipped by 2 bases and J by 4 bases, with 14 bases between them. This CDR3 reads CASSELQVSLNEKLFF. The DNA for the CDR3 is TGTGCCAGCAGTGAATTACAGGTTTCCCTTAATGAAAAACTGTTTTTT.

This clone has just one count. This chain links TRBV15 with TRBJ1-3; D remains unclear. The CDR3 contains 15 residues. Germline-derived CDR1 and CDR2 are LNHNV and YYDKDF (reference sequence). V was shortened by 0 bases and J by 2 bases, with 8 bases between the two germline ends. The CDR3 sequence: CATSRDSGTGNTIYF. Written as DNA, the CDR3 is TGTGCCACCAGCAGAGATTCGGGGACTGGAAACACCATATATTTT. Filled out from reference TRBV15 and TRBJ1-3, the complete variable domain reads DAMVIQNPRYQVTQFGKPVTLSCSQTLNHNVMYWYQQKSSQAPKLLFHYYDKDFNNEADTPDNFQSRRPNTSFCFLDIRSPGLGDTAMYLCATSRDSGTGNTIYFGEGSWLTVV.

The chain links TRBV27 to TRBJ1-1, with D possibly matching TRBD1 (5 bases). Trimming shortened V by 5 bases and J by 6 bases, and 13 bases separated the two germline ends. This CDR3 region has 13 residues. Per germline, CDR1 MNHEY and CDR2 SMNVEV (reference sequence). The CDR3 loop is CASSPLGAPEAFF. CDR3 DNA: TGTGCCAGCAGTCCCCTTGGGGCACCTGAAGCTTTCTTT.

The V and J genes are TRBV27 and TRBJ2-3; TRBD2 matches 9 bases. This CDR3 spans 16 amino acids. Trimming cost V 3 bases and J 0 bases; bases outside gene matches: 4. CDR1 MNHEY and CDR2 SMNVEV come from the germline V gene (reference sequence). The chain's CDR3 is CASSFLAGLSTDTQYF. Written as DNA, the CDR3 is TGTGCCAGCAGTTTTCTAGCGGGGCTCAGCACAGATACGCAGTATTTT.

The J gene is TRBJ2-1, the V gene TRBV19; 7 positions agree with TRBD2. The V segment lost 3 bases and the J segment 9 bases; nucleotides outside the gene matches: 5. Germline CDR1 and CDR2: LNHDA and SQIVND (reference sequence). This CDR3 is 13 amino acids long. The chain's CDR3 is CASSIKRGSEQFF. The CDR3 DNA reads as TGTGCCAGTAGTATCAAGCGGGGTAGTGAGCAGTTCTTC. Filled out from reference TRBV19 and TRBJ2-1, the complete variable domain reads DGGITQSPKYLFRKEGQNVTLSCEQNLNHDAMYWYRQDPGQGLRLIYYSQIVNDFQKGDIAEGYSVSREKKESFPLTVTSAQKNPTAFYLCASSIKRGSEQFFGPGTRLTVL.